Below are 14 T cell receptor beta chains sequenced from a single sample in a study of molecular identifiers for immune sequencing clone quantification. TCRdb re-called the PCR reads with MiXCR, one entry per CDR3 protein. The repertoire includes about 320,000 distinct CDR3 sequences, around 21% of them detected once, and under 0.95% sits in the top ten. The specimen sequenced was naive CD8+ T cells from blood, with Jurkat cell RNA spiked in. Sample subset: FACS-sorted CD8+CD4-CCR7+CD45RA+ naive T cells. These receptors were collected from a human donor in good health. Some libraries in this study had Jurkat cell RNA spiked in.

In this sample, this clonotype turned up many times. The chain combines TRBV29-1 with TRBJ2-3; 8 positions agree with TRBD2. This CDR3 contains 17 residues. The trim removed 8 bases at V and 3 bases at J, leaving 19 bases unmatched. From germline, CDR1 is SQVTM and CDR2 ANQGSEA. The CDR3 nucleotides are TGCAGCTTGAAATCGGCGGGAGGTTGGGTCGGGACAGATACGCAGTATTTT. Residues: CSLKSAGGWVGTDTQYF.

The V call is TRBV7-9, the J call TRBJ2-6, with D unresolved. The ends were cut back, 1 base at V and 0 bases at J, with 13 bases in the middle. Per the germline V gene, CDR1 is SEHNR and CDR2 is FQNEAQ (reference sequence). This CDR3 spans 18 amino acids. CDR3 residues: CASSLVPGSLSGANVLTF. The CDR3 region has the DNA TGTGCCAGCAGCTTAGTGCCAGGCAGCCTCTCTGGGGCCAACGTCCTGACTTTC.

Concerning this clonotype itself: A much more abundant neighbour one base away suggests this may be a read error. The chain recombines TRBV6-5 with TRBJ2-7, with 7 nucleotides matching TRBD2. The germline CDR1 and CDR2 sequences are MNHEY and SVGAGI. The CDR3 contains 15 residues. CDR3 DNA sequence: TGTGCCAGCAGACCCGGGGAGGGACCCTCCTACGGGCAGTACTTC. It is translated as CASRPGEGPSYGQYF.

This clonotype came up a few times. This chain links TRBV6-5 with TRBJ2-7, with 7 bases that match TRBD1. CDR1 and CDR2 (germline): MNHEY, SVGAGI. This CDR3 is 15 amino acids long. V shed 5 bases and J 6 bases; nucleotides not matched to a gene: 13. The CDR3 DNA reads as TGTGCCAGCAGTCTCGGTAGACAGGGCTCGGTCGAGCAGTACTTC. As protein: CASSLGRQGSVEQYF.

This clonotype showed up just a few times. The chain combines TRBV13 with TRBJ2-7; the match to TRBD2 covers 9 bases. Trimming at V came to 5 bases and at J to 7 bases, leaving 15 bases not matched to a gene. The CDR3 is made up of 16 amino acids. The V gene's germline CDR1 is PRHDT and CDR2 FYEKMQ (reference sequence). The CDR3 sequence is CASSPASAGGRWEQYF. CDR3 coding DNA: TGTGCCAGCAGCCCAGCCTCCGCGGGGGGGCGGTGGGAGCAGTACTTC.

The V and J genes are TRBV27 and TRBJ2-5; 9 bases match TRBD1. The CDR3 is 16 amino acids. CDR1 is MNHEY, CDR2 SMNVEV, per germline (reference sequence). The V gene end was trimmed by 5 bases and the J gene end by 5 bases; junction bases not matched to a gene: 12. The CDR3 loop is CASSQGWTGDGETQYF. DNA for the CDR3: TGTGCCAGCAGTCAAGGCTGGACAGGGGACGGGGAGACCCAGTACTTC.

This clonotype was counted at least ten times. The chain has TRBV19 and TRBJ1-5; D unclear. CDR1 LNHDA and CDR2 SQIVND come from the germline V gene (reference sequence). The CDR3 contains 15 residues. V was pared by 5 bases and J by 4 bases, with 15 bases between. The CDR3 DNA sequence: TGTGCCAGTAGTCCAACCCCTGGCAGGAATCAGCCCCAGCATTTT. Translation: CASSPTPGRNQPQHF.

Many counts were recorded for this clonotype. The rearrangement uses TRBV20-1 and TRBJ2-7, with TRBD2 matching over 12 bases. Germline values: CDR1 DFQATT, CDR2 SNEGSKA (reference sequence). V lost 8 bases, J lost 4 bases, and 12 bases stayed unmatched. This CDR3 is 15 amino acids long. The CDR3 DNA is TGCAGTACTCCTGGTGATCTAGCGGGAGGGTACGAGCAGTACTTC. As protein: CSTPGDLAGGYEQYF.

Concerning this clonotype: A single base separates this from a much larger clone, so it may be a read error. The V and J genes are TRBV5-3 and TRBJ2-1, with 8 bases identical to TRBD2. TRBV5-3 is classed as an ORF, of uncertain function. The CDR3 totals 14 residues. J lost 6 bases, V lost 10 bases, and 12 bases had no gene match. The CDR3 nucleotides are TGTGCCGGCAGTAGTAGCGGGATGGGCAATGAGCAGTTCTTC. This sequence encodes CAGSSSGMGNEQFF.

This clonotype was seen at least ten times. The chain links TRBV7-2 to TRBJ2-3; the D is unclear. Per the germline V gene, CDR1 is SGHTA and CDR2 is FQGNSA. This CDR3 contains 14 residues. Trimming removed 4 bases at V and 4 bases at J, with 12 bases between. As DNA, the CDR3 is TGTGCCAGCAGCTCGGGCGTGGTTTCAGATACGCAGTATTTT. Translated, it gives CASSSGVVSDTQYF.

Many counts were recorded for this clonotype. This CDR3 is CASSLAPGPNQETQYF. CDR3 DNA: TGCGCCAGCAGCTTGGCGCCAGGTCCAAATCAAGAGACCCAGTACTTC. The chain links TRBV5-1 to TRBJ2-5; D is uncertain. This CDR3 has 16 residues. Trimming removed 0 bases at V and 2 bases at J, with 14 bases between. Germline V CDR1 and CDR2: SGHRS, YFSETQ.

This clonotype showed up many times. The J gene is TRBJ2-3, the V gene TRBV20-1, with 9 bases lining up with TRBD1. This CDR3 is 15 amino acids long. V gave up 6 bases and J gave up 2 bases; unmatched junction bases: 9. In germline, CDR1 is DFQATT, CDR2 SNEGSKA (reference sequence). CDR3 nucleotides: TGCAGTGCCGCAGGACAGGGGCCCTACACAGATACGCAGTATTTT. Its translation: CSAAGQGPYTDTQYF.

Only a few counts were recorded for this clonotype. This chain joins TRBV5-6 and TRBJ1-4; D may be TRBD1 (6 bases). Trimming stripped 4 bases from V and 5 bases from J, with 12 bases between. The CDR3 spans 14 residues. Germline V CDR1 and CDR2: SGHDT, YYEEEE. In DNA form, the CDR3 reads TGTGCCAGCAGCGAGACAGGATCCAATGAAAAACTGTTTTTT. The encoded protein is CASSETGSNEKLFF.

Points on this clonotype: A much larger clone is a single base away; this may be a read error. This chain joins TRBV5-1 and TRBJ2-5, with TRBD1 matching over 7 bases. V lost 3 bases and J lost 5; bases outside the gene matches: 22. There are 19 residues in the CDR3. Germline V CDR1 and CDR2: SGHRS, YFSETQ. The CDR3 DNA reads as TGCGCCAGCAGCTCAGCTCGACCCTCTATGACAGGGTCACTGGAGACCCAGTACTTC. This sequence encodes CASSSARPSMTGSLETQYF.